The 25 T cell receptor beta chains below were found in one sample sequenced in a study of OX40 agonist ivuxolimab in advanced cancers. Here immunoSEQ multiplex PCR was the method, and the copy in TCRdb shows in-frame clones only, minus some. The table records approximately 90,000 clones, 87% of them present only once. Sequences were derived from CD4+ or CD8+ T cells sorted from blood, sampled in a trial of the OX40 agonist ivuxolimab. All receptors derive from an adult with an advanced solid tumor such as melanoma, head and neck, liver or kidney cancer.

The chain combines TRBV6-5 with TRBJ2-7, with D tentatively TRBD1 (6 bases). This CDR3 has 12 residues. Deletions cut 6 bases from V and 5 bases from J, with 11 bases between. CDR1 is MNHEY and CDR2 is SVGAGI in the germline V gene. CDR3 bases: TGTGCCAGCAGCCGTCAGGGGAACGAGCAGTACTTC. The encoded protein is CASSRQGNEQYF.

The chain is built from TRBV7-3 and TRBJ2-2; TRBD2 is a possible D gene (6 bases). The CDR3 consists of 16 residues. V was trimmed by 5 bases and J by 7 bases, leaving 20 bases between them. The germline CDR1 and CDR2 sequences are SGHTA and FQGTGA. The CDR3 loop is CASSPLDRGTHGELFF. CDR3 DNA: TGTGCCAGCAGCCCCCTCGATCGCGGGACCCACGGGGAGCTGTTTTTT. Drawing the rest from reference TRBV7-3 and TRBJ2-2, the complete variable domain is GAGVSQTPSNKVTEKGKYVELRCDPISGHTALYWYRQSLGQGPEFLIYFQGTGAADDSGLPNDRFFAVRPEGSVSTLKIQRTERGDSAVYLCASSPLDRGTHGELFFGEGSRLTVL.

This chain joins TRBV5-1 and TRBJ1-5; 8 bases are shared with TRBD1. The CDR3 sequence is 15 residues long. Germline assignment: CDR1 SGHRS and CDR2 YFSETQ. Trimming at V came to 4 bases and at J to 3 bases, leaving 6 bases not matched to a gene. The CDR3 nucleotides read TGCGCCAGCAGCCTTGGGACAGGCTACAATCAGCCCCAGCATTTT. The encoded protein is CASSLGTGYNQPQHF. Together with reference TRBV5-1 and TRBJ1-5, the CDR3 gives the full variable domain: KAGVTQTPRYLIKTRGQQVTLSCSPISGHRSVSWYQQTPGQGLQFLFEYFSETQRNKGNFPGRFSGRQFSNSRSEMNVSTLELGDSALYLCASSLGTGYNQPQHFGDGTRLSIL.

Written as DNA, the CDR3 is TGCGCCAGCAGAACCGGGACAGTTACATATAGCACAGATACGCAGTATTTT. It specifies CASRTGTVTYSTDTQYF. V is TRBV5-1 and J is TRBJ2-3; 7 bases line up with TRBD1. The CDR3 loop spans 17 amino acids. The ends lost 5 bases at V and 0 bases at J; junction bases unmatched: 12. Per germline, CDR1 SGHRS and CDR2 YFSETQ.

The chain has TRBV6-6 and TRBJ1-5; D perhaps matches TRBD1 (6 bases). The germline V and J ends were trimmed by 6 bases and 0 bases, with 15 bases remaining between them. The CDR3 contains 16 residues. Germline CDR1 is MNHNY and CDR2 is SVGAGI (reference sequence). CDR3 region: CASRLGTPNSNQPQHF. In DNA form, the CDR3 reads TGTGCCAGCAGGCTCGGGACACCTAATAGCAATCAGCCCCAGCATTTT.

V gene TRBV28 combines with J gene TRBJ2-1; 9 bases are shared with TRBD1. Trimming cost V 10 bases and J 2 bases; bases outside gene matches: 6. Germline CDR1 MDHEN, CDR2 SYDVKM. The CDR3 totals 14 residues. The CDR3 coding sequence is TGTGCCACCTCCGGGACAGGGACCTACAATGAGCAGTTCTTC. Residues: CATSGTGTYNEQFF.

V is TRBV2 and J is TRBJ1-2, with 7 bases aligning to TRBD1. Trimming took 3 bases from V and 7 from J; bases not matched to a gene: 5. The length of the CDR3 is 13 residues. Germline loops: CDR1 SNHLY, CDR2 FYNNEI. The CDR3 reads CASSDNRGGGYTF. The CDR3 coding sequence is TGTGCCAGCAGTGATAACAGGGGAGGTGGCTACACCTTC.

The rearrangement uses TRBV10-1 and TRBJ2-2; D remains unclear. The CDR3 runs to 9 residues. Looked up from germline, CDR1 is WNHNN and CDR2 is SYGVQD (reference sequence). The CDR3 sequence is CGEVGELFF. The CDR3 DNA sequence: TGCGGAGAGGTTGGGGAGCTGTTTTTT.

This clone was seen a few times. The chain has TRBV27 and TRBJ1-2; TRBD1 agrees at 7 bases. Losses at the gene ends were 5 bases for V and 11 bases for J; bases not matched to a gene: 17. The CDR3 runs to 15 residues. Germline V gene data show CDR1 as MNHEY and CDR2 as SMNVEV (reference sequence). DNA for the CDR3: TGTGCCAGCAGTCCAGGCCCCCGGGACAGTAGACTATACACCTTC. Residues: CASSPGPRDSRLYTF.

The CDR3 DNA sequence: TGTGCCAGCTTACAGGGAAGGGACACTGAAGCTTTCTTT. Protein sequence: CASLQGRDTEAFF. The rearrangement uses TRBV18 and TRBJ1-1, with a possible D match to TRBD1 (6 bases). The CDR3 totals 13 residues. Per germline, CDR1 KGHSH and CDR2 LQKENI. Trimming stripped 7 bases from V and 3 bases from J, with 12 bases between.

CDR3 residues: CASSLGRGSEKLFF. The CDR3 DNA reads as TGTGCCAGCAGTTTGGGTCGAGGGAGTGAAAAACTGTTTTTT. V is TRBV27 and J is TRBJ1-4; D is unresolved. The V gene lost 3 bases and the J gene lost 7 bases, with 12 bases spanning the gap. This CDR3 spans 14 amino acids. Germline V CDR1 and CDR2: MNHEY, SMNVEV (reference sequence). The whole variable domain, filled in from reference TRBV27 and TRBJ1-4, reads EAQVTQNPRYLITVTGKKLTVTCSQNMNHEYMSWYRQDPGLGLRQIYYSMNVEVTDKGDVPEGYKVSRKEKRNFPLILESPSPNQTSLYFCASSLGRGSEKLFFGSGTQLSVL.

The rearrangement joins TRBV11-2 to TRBJ2-3; 11 positions agree with TRBD2. Germline CDR1 reads SGHAT; CDR2 reads FQNNGV. This CDR3 region has 16 residues. The trim removed 1 base at V and 1 base at J, leaving 1 base unmatched. Here the CDR3 DNA reads TGTGCCAGCAGCTTAGGGACTAGCGGGCGCACAGATACGCAGTATTTT. As protein: CASSLGTSGRTDTQYF.

The V gene is TRBV25-1, the J gene TRBJ1-1; D remains ambiguous. CDR3 length equals 13 residues. V was cut by 8 bases and J by 10 bases, with 20 bases left in between. CDR1 is MGHDK and CDR2 is SYGVNS in the germline V gene. CDR3 DNA: TGTGCCAGCCTGGACGCCTACACACTGTTAGCTTTCTTT. This gives the protein CASLDAYTLLAFF.

The chain employs TRBV11-3 and TRBJ2-1; the D gene is possibly TRBD1 (5 bases). From germline, CDR1 is SGHNT and CDR2 YENEEA. V lost 3 bases and J lost 4, with 10 bases in between. The CDR3 runs 14 residues. CDR3 bases: TGTGCCAGCAGCTTGGGCAGGGTGTACAATGAGCAGTTCTTC. Its protein is CASSLGRVYNEQFF.

V and J are TRBV19 and TRBJ1-1, with D tentatively TRBD1 (5 bases). The V gene lost 2 bases and the J gene lost 6 bases, with 16 bases spanning the gap. Germline V gene data show CDR1 as LNHDA and CDR2 as SQIVND (reference sequence). The CDR3 spans 15 residues. CDR3 bases: TGTGCCAGTAGTATACCGGATTGGGGGGTACCTGAAGCTTTCTTT. Its protein product is CASSIPDWGVPEAFF.

The chain uses TRBV7-8 and TRBJ2-3, with D unresolved. CDR3 length: 14 residues. The germline V gene encodes CDR1 SGHVS and CDR2 FQNEAQ. The germline V and J ends were trimmed by 1 base and 1 base, with 6 bases remaining between them. In nucleotides, the CDR3 is TGTGCCAGCAGCTTAGGTCGGGGCACAGATACGCAGTATTTT. It encodes CASSLGRGTDTQYF.

The chain recombines TRBV29-1 with TRBJ1-1; D possibly corresponds to TRBD1 (5 bases). CDR1 and CDR2 from the germline V gene are SQVTM and ANQGSEA. This CDR3 is built from 11 residues. V lost 7 bases, J lost 3 bases, and 9 bases lay in between. CDR3 nucleotide sequence: TGCAGCGCGGCGGGGGACACTGAAGCTTTCTTT. Encoded protein: CSAAGDTEAFF. The complete variable domain, with remaining parts taken from reference TRBV29-1 and TRBJ1-1, reads SAVISQKPSRDICQRGTSLTIQCQVDSQVTMMFWYRQQPGQSLTLIATANQGSEATYESGFVIDKFPISRPNLTFSTLTVSNMSPEDSSIYLCSAAGDTEAFFGQGTRLTVV.

The chain employs TRBV30 and TRBJ1-2; D remains unclear. There are 14 residues in the CDR3. V was trimmed by 2 bases and J by 0 bases, leaving 10 bases between them. CDR1 GTSNPN and CDR2 SVGIG come from the germline V gene (reference sequence). The CDR3 reads CAWSLTRTNYGYTF. DNA of the CDR3: TGTGCCTGGAGTTTGACGAGGACTAACTATGGCTACACCTTC.

The V call is TRBV6-4, the J call TRBJ2-7, with a possible D match to TRBD1 (6 bases). The germline V and J ends were trimmed by 11 bases and 2 bases, with 16 bases remaining between them. Germline lookup yields CDR1 MRHNA and CDR2 SNTAGT. The CDR3 spans 13 residues. This CDR3 reads CAGDKQGTYEQYF. The CDR3, as DNA: TGTGCCGGGGATAAGCAGGGGACCTACGAGCAGTACTTC.

V usage is TRBV7-3 and J usage is TRBJ2-7, with 7 nucleotides matching TRBD1. This CDR3 has 13 residues. V lost 2 bases and J lost 5; bases outside the gene matches: 3. Germline lookup yields CDR1 SGHTA and CDR2 FQGTGA. The CDR3, as DNA: TGTGCCAGCAGCTTACAGGGGGAAGACGAGCAGTACTTC. Encoded protein: CASSLQGEDEQYF.

DNA for the CDR3: TGTGCCAGCAGTGTGTACAGGGACATCAATCAGCCCCAGCATTTT. Protein: CASSVYRDINQPQHF. V gene TRBV2 combines with J gene TRBJ1-5; D is possibly TRBD1 (6 bases). This CDR3 is 15 amino acids long. The V gene lost 4 bases and the J gene lost 3 bases, with 13 bases spanning the gap. Germline CDR1 and CDR2: SNHLY and FYNNEI. The whole variable domain, filled in from reference TRBV2 and TRBJ1-5, reads EPEVTQTPSHQVTQMGQEVILRCVPISNHLYFYWYRQILGQKVEFLVSFYNNEISEKSEIFDDQFSVERPDGSNFTLKIRSTKLEDSAMYFCASSVYRDINQPQHFGDGTRLSIL.

The rearrangement uses TRBV19 and TRBJ2-7; D tentatively fits TRBD1 or TRBD2 (5 bases each). Between the trimmed V and J ends, which lost 6 bases and 0 bases, there was a span of 12 bases. The V gene's germline CDR1 is LNHDA and CDR2 SQIVND (reference sequence). CDR3 length equals 14 residues. CDR3 bases: TGTGCCAGTAGCGGGACGGTCGACTCCTACGAGCAGTACTTC. It encodes CASSGTVDSYEQYF.

This clone has only one observation. J is TRBJ2-2 and V is TRBV7-3; TRBD2 is a possible D gene (6 bases). The germline gives CDR1 SGHTA, CDR2 FQGTGA. The CDR3 runs to 17 residues. With 4 bases removed from V and 1 base from J, the gap between germline ends came to 16 bases. The CDR3 loop reads CASSSNPPGGNTGELFF. The CDR3, as DNA: TGTGCCAGCAGCTCCAATCCGCCCGGGGGGAACACCGGGGAGCTGTTTTTT.

Sample share makes this clone medium-sized. The chain is built from TRBV7-3 and TRBJ2-1, with 14 bases matching TRBD2. V trimming: 5 bases; J trimming: 9 bases; junction bases outside the gene matches: 9. The CDR3 consists of 16 residues. CDR1 and CDR2 from the germline V gene are SGHTA and FQGTGA. CDR3 DNA sequence: TGTGCCAGCAGCCTCGGGACTAGCGGGAGTGTAGGTGAGCAGTTCTTC. Amino acid sequence: CASSLGTSGSVGEQFF.

This clone was picked up a small number of times. The CDR3 DNA is TGTGCCAGCAGACGGGCCCGGACAATTTCACCCCTCCACTTT. It encodes CASRRARTISPLHF. The rearrangement links TRBV2 to TRBJ1-6, with a possible D match to TRBD1 (5 bases). The V and J ends lost 6 bases and 9 bases respectively, with 15 bases between them. Germline values: CDR1 SNHLY, CDR2 FYNNEI. CDR3 size: 14 residues. Full variable domain (outside the CDR3, taken from reference TRBV2 and TRBJ1-6): EPEVTQTPSHQVTQMGQEVILRCVPISNHLYFYWYRQILGQKVEFLVSFYNNEISEKSEIFDDQFSVERPDGSNFTLKIRSTKLEDSAMYFCASRRARTISPLHFGNGTRLTVT.